This TCR beta chain was retrieved from a study of CD8+ T cells in alopecia areata. This clone was recorded a few times. Its target is not known. Treatment denoted: oral pan-JAK inhibitor, 5-10 mg twice daily. Those with alopecia areata gave lesional scalp punch biopsies and peripheral blood. Study observations and caveats: Tofacitinib delivered significant drops in scalp clonality and in expanded CD8+ clones among the top 100. There were also resident alphabeta T cells of normal skin sequenced in scalp samples.

Trimming removed 5 bases at V and 9 bases at J, with 14 bases between. The CDR3 is 13 residues long. Germline values: CDR1 SGHAT, CDR2 FQNNGV. The sequencing template was cDNA reverse transcribed from extracted RNA. Here immunoSEQ multiplex PCR was the method, and the copy in TCRdb shows in-frame clones only, minus some. The table has 110,000 to 150,000 clones, roughly 54% seen once. The clonotype was recovered from a human donor with alopecia areata. The sample was CD8+ T cells sorted from blood, taken at week 4, from a patient treated with tofacitinib. V gene TRBV11-2 combines with J gene TRBJ2-1; D ambiguous. The CDR3 nucleotides read TGTGCCAGCAGCCGCATGCCAGTCAGTGAGCAGTTCTTC. Protein: CASSRMPVSEQFF.